The T cell receptor beta chain under discussion was sequenced for a study of cytomegalovirus exposure and HLA in healthy donors. Overall study results and limits: Rare sequences made up most TCRs, while some public TCRs were found in many donors. Association of a missense DCLRE1C variant with TCR beta V- and J-gene trimming was reported in a later analysis.

The CDR3 sequence is 17 residues long. Germline V gene sequence: CDR1 SEHNR, CDR2 FQNEAQ (reference sequence). The V and J ends lost 5 bases and 6 bases, in that order; junction bases with no gene match: 9. 60 Vbeta and 13 Jbeta primers were used in PCR. Sequencing used immunoSEQ multiplex PCR; TCRdb keeps in-frame clones, though not all of them. The sample consists of some 160,000 clones, more than 75% of them appearing once. A remark on this clone: The target antigen is unknown.

V gene TRBV7-9 combines with J gene TRBJ2-1, with 14 bases that match TRBD2. The sample consisted of PBMCs. The receptor comes from a man aged 25-45 years in good health and CMV-seropositive. The DNA of the CDR3 is TGTGCCAGCAGCAGACTAGCGGGAGGGCCGTTGGGCAATGAGCAGTTCTTC. The encoded protein is CASSRLAGGPLGNEQFF.